What follows are 30 T cell receptor beta chains derived from one specimen sequenced in a study of blood T cell repertoires in COVID-19. Using immunoSEQ multiplex PCR, the repertoire was profiled, and TCRdb retains in-frame clones only, with some absent. Of some 240,000 clones listed, approximately 88% are singletons. Sequencing input: PBMCs or T cells enriched from blood (not recorded which). These receptors came from a woman aged 40-49 years who had been exposed to COVID-19.

The J gene is TRBJ1-6, the V gene TRBV6-5; 9 bases line up with TRBD1. The V and J ends lost 4 bases and 10 bases, in that order; junction bases with no gene match: 8. The CDR3 spans 15 residues. Per the germline V gene, CDR1 is MNHEY and CDR2 is SVGAGI. The CDR3: CASSWDRASSSPLHF. The CDR3 coding sequence is TGTGCCAGCAGTTGGGACAGGGCCTCCTCCTCACCCCTCCACTTT.

The chain combines TRBV12-3 or TRBV12-4 with TRBJ1-1; no clear D. The CDR3 covers 12 residues. V dropped 3 bases and J dropped 7 bases, with 9 bases sitting between them. The CDR3 is CASSFGEGEAFF. Written as DNA, the CDR3 is TGTGCCAGCAGTTTCGGCGAGGGTGAAGCTTTCTTT.

The V and J genes are TRBV4-1 and TRBJ1-2, with 7 nucleotides matching TRBD1. The V segment lost 5 bases and the J segment 5 bases; nucleotides outside the gene matches: 11. The germline gives CDR1 MGHRA, CDR2 YSYEKL. This CDR3 has 15 residues. CDR3 nucleotide sequence: TGCGCCAGCAGCTACCGGACAGGAATACAATATGGCTACACCTTC. It translates to CASSYRTGIQYGYTF.

This clone was detected once. The chain carries TRBV5-1 and TRBJ2-3, with D maybe TRBD2 (6 bases). The ends were cut back, 4 bases at V and 1 base at J, with 10 bases in the middle. The CDR3 spans 14 residues. Germline V gene sequence: CDR1 SGHRS, CDR2 YFSETQ. The CDR3 bases are TGCGCCAGCAGCCAGGGCGGGGGCACAGATACGCAGTATTTT. Its translation: CASSQGGGTDTQYF.

Here the CDR3 reads CASSWGTGMDYGYTF. The CDR3, as DNA: TGCGCCAGCAGCTGGGGGACAGGGATGGACTATGGCTACACCTTC. This chain links TRBV5-1 with TRBJ1-2; 9 nucleotides match TRBD1. Germline loops: CDR1 SGHRS, CDR2 YFSETQ. The CDR3 contains 15 residues. The V and J ends lost 3 bases and 3 bases, in that order; junction bases with no gene match: 6.

Only one count was recorded for this clone. The chain combines TRBV7-2 with TRBJ2-3; the match to TRBD2 covers 7 bases. CDR1 is SGHTA, CDR2 FQGNSA, per germline. The V gene end was trimmed by 1 base and the J gene end by 0 bases; junction bases not matched to a gene: 4. There are 16 residues in the CDR3. CDR3 amino acids: CASSLVAGLSTDTQYF. CDR3 coding DNA: TGTGCCAGCAGCTTAGTAGCGGGTCTAAGCACAGATACGCAGTATTTT. Full variable domain (missing parts from reference TRBV7-2 and TRBJ2-3): GAGVSQSPSNKVTEKGKDVELRCDPISGHTALYWYRQSLGQGLEFLIYFQGNSAPDKSGLPSDRFSAERTGGSVSTLTIQRTQQEDSAVYLCASSLVAGLSTDTQYFGPGTRLTVL.

This chain uses TRBV4-1 with TRBJ2-2, with no clear D. Trimming removed 0 bases from V and 5 bases from J, with 13 bases in between. CDR1 MGHRA and CDR2 YSYEKL come from the germline V gene. The CDR3 is 16 residues long. Here the CDR3 reads CASSQEFSPVTGELFF. The CDR3 nucleotides read TGCGCCAGCAGCCAAGAATTCTCTCCAGTTACCGGGGAGCTGTTTTTT.

The V gene is TRBV4-1, the J gene TRBJ2-1; 7 bases fit TRBD2. CDR3 length equals 15 residues. The germline V gene has CDR1 MGHRA and CDR2 YSYEKL. The junction had 8 bases not matched to a gene; V was cut back by 0 bases and J by 9 bases. The CDR3 loop is CASSQERRGGSEQFF. Written as DNA, the CDR3 is TGCGCCAGCAGCCAAGAGAGGAGGGGAGGGAGTGAGCAGTTCTTC.

The chain couples TRBV7-3 to TRBJ1-1; a weak D match, TRBD1 (5 bases). The germline V gene has CDR1 SGHTA and CDR2 FQGTGA. The length of the CDR3 is 13 residues. The ends were cut back, 5 bases at V and 7 bases at J, with 14 bases in the middle. CDR3 coding DNA: TGTGCCAGCAGCCCGATCGGGGGGAATGAAGCTTTCTTT. It yields the protein CASSPIGGNEAFF.

The genes are TRBV5-5 and TRBJ2-7, with D perhaps TRBD2 (5 bases). Per germline, CDR1 SGHKS and CDR2 YYEKEE (reference sequence). The CDR3 length is 15 residues. With 0 bases removed from V and 6 bases from J, the gap between germline ends came to 16 bases. DNA of the CDR3: TGTGCCAGCAGCTTGGTAGGGCTGGACTCGGTCGAGCAGTACTTC. Amino acid sequence: CASSLVGLDSVEQYF.

The chain uses TRBV11-3 and TRBJ2-1; no reliable D call. This CDR3 contains 13 residues. Germline values: CDR1 SGHNT, CDR2 YENEEA. V was shortened by 3 bases and J by 5 bases, with 8 bases between the two germline ends. The CDR3 bases are TGTGCCAGCAGCTTCTCCAGGAACAATGAGCAGTTCTTC. Its translation is CASSFSRNNEQFF.

The CDR3: CASSLDSGGMNTEAFF. CDR3 coding DNA: TGTGCCAGCAGCTTGGATTCGGGGGGAATGAACACTGAAGCTTTCTTT. The chain employs TRBV5-4 and TRBJ1-1, with D maybe TRBD1 (5 bases). Between the trimmed V and J ends, which lost 0 bases and 0 bases, there was a span of 12 bases. The CDR3 runs to 16 residues. Germline V gene data show CDR1 as SGHNT and CDR2 as YYREEE (reference sequence).

The chain joins TRBV29-1 to TRBJ1-1; D is undetermined. V lost 3 bases and J 6 bases, leaving 14 bases between the germline ends. The germline gives CDR1 SQVTM, CDR2 ANQGSEA. This CDR3 comprises 13 residues. CDR3 nucleotides: TGCAGCGTTGAGTCTGGGCAGACCCCTGAAGCTTTCTTT. Its translation: CSVESGQTPEAFF.

The V call is TRBV5-5, the J call TRBJ2-5, with D possibly TRBD2 on 5 matching bases. The CDR3 is 16 residues long. The V gene lost 5 bases and the J gene lost 5 bases, with 22 bases spanning the gap. The germline V gene has CDR1 SGHKS and CDR2 YYEKEE (reference sequence). CDR3 residues: CASSPEPQRDGETQYF. CDR3 sequence (DNA): TGTGCCAGCAGTCCCGAACCTCAGAGGGATGGGGAGACCCAGTACTTC.

Regarding this clone: The germline gene is not matched at one end of the junction; a read error may be the cause. The rearrangement links TRBV5-1 to TRBJ1-6; TRBD1 matches at 7 bases. Germline CDR1 is SGHRS and CDR2 is YFSETQ. The CDR3 is 15 amino acids. The DNA of the CDR3 is TGTGCCAGCAGCACCCGGGACAGTTCAAATTCACCCCTCCACTTT. Protein: CASSTRDSSNSPLHF.

This sequence joins TRBV11-3 and TRBJ2-3; TRBD2 matches 8 bases. The germline V gene has CDR1 SGHNT and CDR2 YENEEA. Trimming at V came to 5 bases and at J to 4 bases, leaving 8 bases not matched to a gene. CDR3 length equals 15 residues. As DNA, the CDR3 is TGTGCCAGCAGCCCCTATAGCGGGATAGCAGATACGCAGTATTTT. This translates into CASSPYSGIADTQYF.

The chain couples TRBV5-6 to TRBJ1-2, with a tentative D call TRBD1 (5 bases). CDR1 and CDR2 (germline): SGHDT, YYEEEE. V lost 0 bases to trimming and J lost 6 bases, with 12 bases between them. CDR3 length equals 14 residues. CDR3 sequence reads: CASSLGQFGNGYTF. CDR3 nucleotide sequence: TGTGCCAGCAGCTTGGGACAGTTTGGAAATGGCTACACCTTC.

V and J are TRBV6-5 and TRBJ2-7; no reliable D call. V dropped 9 bases and J dropped 2 bases, with 8 bases sitting between them. CDR1 is MNHEY, CDR2 SVGAGI, per germline. There are 11 residues in the CDR3. CDR3 coding DNA: TGTGCCAGTGGAGAGACCTACGAGCAGTACTTC. It is translated as CASGETYEQYF.

This rearrangement joins TRBV6-5 to TRBJ1-2; TRBD1 agrees at 8 bases. Germline V gene sequence: CDR1 MNHEY, CDR2 SVGAGI. This CDR3 is built from 14 residues. V lost 6 bases, J lost 2 bases, and 5 bases stayed unmatched. The CDR3 coding sequence is TGTGCCAGCAGGGGAAGACAGGGGAACTATGGCTACACCTTC. The encoded protein is CASRGRQGNYGYTF.

The genes are TRBV9 and TRBJ2-5, with TRBD2 as a possible D gene (7 bases). V lost 2 bases, J lost 2 bases, and 13 bases lay in between. CDR3 length equals 15 residues. Per the germline V gene, CDR1 is SGDLS and CDR2 is YYNGEE. The DNA for the CDR3 is TGTGCCAGCAGCGTCGGGGGGACATCTCAAGAGACCCAGTACTTC. This sequence encodes CASSVGGTSQETQYF.

V gene TRBV4-1 combines with J gene TRBJ2-7, with 7 positions matching TRBD1. Germline V gene data show CDR1 as MGHRA and CDR2 as YSYEKL. V dropped 4 bases and J dropped 2; count of bases not matched to a gene: 11. The CDR3 consists of 16 residues. CDR3 in DNA: TGCGCCAGCAGCCCCGTTTTAACGGGACAGACCTACGAGCAGTACTTC. It codes for CASSPVLTGQTYEQYF.

The V and J genes are TRBV28 and TRBJ2-1; maybe TRBD2 (6 bases). V lost 6 bases and J lost 0, with 18 bases in between. The CDR3 runs 17 residues. In germline, CDR1 is MDHEN, CDR2 SYDVKM. The CDR3 sequence is CASRGSGGVRSYNEQFF. The CDR3 DNA reads TGTGCCAGCAGGGGGTCCGGGGGAGTTCGCTCCTACAATGAGCAGTTCTTC.

This clone was seen a handful of times. The gene calls are TRBV28 and TRBJ2-7, with D hard to call. Deletions cut 3 bases from V and 0 bases from J, with 3 bases between. Germline lookup yields CDR1 MDHEN and CDR2 SYDVKM. The CDR3 contains 12 residues. The CDR3 loop is CASSFLSYEQYF. For the CDR3, the DNA is TGTGCCAGCAGTTTCCTCTCCTACGAGCAGTACTTC.

This clone was seen a handful of times. The genes are TRBV6-5 and TRBJ2-7; the D is unclear. V lost 0 bases, J lost 5 bases, and 14 bases lay in between. CDR3 size: 15 residues. CDR1 and CDR2 from the germline V gene are MNHEY and SVGAGI. CDR3 residues: CASSYSNSPADEQYF. As DNA, the CDR3 is TGTGCCAGCAGTTACTCGAATAGCCCCGCGGACGAGCAGTACTTC.

The DNA for the CDR3 is TGTGCCAGCAGCCGGCCGGGATTTAACACTGAAGCTTTCTTT. Its protein is CASSRPGFNTEAFF. The chain combines TRBV7-2 with TRBJ1-1; D not resolved. The CDR3 covers 14 residues. V lost 5 bases, J lost 2 bases, and 12 bases lay in between. Per germline, CDR1 SGHTA and CDR2 FQGNSA.

The chain combines TRBV6-4 with TRBJ2-3, with 10 bases aligning to TRBD1. V trimming: 0 bases; J trimming: 5 bases; junction bases outside the gene matches: 5. CDR1 MRHNA and CDR2 SNTAGT come from the germline V gene. This CDR3 has 16 amino acids. In DNA form, the CDR3 reads TGTGCCAGCAGTGACTCGTGGGGACAGGGGAAAGATACGCAGTATTTT. As protein: CASSDSWGQGKDTQYF.

The CDR3 DNA reads TGTGCCAGCAGCTTCACTACCCAGGGGGCTGAAGCTTTCTTT. Amino acids: CASSFTTQGAEAFF. The chain carries TRBV7-9 and TRBJ1-1; 7 bases map to TRBD1. The CDR3 spans 14 residues. The V segment lost 3 bases and the J segment 6 bases; nucleotides outside the gene matches: 7. CDR1 is SEHNR and CDR2 is FQNEAQ in the germline V gene (reference sequence). The full variable domain, its missing parts supplied by reference TRBV7-9 and TRBJ1-1, is DTGVSQNPRHKITKRGQNVTFRCDPISEHNRLYWYRQTLGQGPEFLTYFQNEAQLEKSRLLSDRFSAERPKGSFSTLEIQRTEQGDSAMYLCASSFTTQGAEAFFGQGTRLTVV.

The V and J genes are TRBV24-1 and TRBJ2-5; D possibly corresponds to TRBD1 (7 bases). The CDR3 runs to 15 residues. With 3 bases removed from V and 2 bases from J, the gap between germline ends came to 12 bases. Germline CDR1 is KGHDR and CDR2 is SFDVKD. DNA for the CDR3: TGTGCCACCAGTGATCCGACAGGGAGGCAAGAGACCCAGTACTTC. Its protein product is CATSDPTGRQETQYF.

The V gene is TRBV19, the J gene TRBJ1-3, with TRBD1 as a possible D gene (5 bases). Trimming took off 5 bases at V and 0 bases at J, with 14 bases between the two ends. This CDR3 is 16 amino acids long. Germline-derived CDR1 and CDR2 are LNHDA and SQIVND (reference sequence). CDR3 in amino acids: CASSYLQARSGNTIYF. As DNA, the CDR3 is TGTGCCAGTAGTTACCTACAGGCTCGCTCTGGAAACACCATATATTTT.

The rearrangement links TRBV5-6 to TRBJ1-1; 10 bases match TRBD1. Germline CDR1 SGHDT, CDR2 YYEEEE. The V segment lost 2 bases and the J segment 8 bases; nucleotides outside the gene matches: 9. The CDR3 sequence is 15 residues long. Written as DNA, the CDR3 is TGTGCCAGCAGCTTAGAACCGGGACAGGGGCACGAAGCTTTCTTT. It yields the protein CASSLEPGQGHEAFF.